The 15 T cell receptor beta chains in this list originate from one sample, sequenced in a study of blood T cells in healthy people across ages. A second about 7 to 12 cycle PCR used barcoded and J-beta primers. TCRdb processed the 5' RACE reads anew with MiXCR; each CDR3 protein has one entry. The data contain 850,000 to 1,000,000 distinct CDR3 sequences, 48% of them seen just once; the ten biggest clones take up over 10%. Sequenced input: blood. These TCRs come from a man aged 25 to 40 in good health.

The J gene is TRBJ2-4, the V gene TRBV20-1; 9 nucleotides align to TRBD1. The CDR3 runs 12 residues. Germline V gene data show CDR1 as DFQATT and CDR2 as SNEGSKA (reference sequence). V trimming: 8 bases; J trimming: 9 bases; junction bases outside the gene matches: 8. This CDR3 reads CSMDRGAGIQYF. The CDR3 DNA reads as TGCAGTATGGACAGGGGAGCAGGCATTCAGTACTTC.

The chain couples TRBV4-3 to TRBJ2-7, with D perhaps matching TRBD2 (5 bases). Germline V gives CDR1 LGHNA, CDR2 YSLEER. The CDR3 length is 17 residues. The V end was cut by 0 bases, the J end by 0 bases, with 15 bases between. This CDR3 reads CASSQDSSGVSSYEQYF. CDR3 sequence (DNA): TGCGCCAGCAGCCAAGACAGCTCCGGGGTATCCTCCTACGAGCAGTACTTC.

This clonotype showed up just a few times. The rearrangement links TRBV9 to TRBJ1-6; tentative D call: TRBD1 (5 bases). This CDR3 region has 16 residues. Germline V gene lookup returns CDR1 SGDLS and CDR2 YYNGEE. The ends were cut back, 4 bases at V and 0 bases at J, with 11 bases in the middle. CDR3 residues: CASSRDPSSYNSPLHF. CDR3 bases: TGTGCCAGCAGCCGGGACCCCAGCTCCTATAATTCACCCCTCCACTTT.

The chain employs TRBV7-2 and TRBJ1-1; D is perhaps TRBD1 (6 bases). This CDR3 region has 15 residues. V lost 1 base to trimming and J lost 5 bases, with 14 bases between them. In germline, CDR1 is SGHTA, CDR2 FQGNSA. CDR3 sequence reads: CASSLVGGGRTEAFF. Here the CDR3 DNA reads TGTGCCAGCAGCTTAGTAGGGGGGGGGAGAACTGAAGCTTTCTTT.

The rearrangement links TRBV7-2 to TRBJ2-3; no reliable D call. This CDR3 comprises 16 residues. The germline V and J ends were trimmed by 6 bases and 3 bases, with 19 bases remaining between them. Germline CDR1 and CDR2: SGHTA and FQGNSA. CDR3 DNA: TGTGCCAGCAGTCCTTACGGAACCATACCTACAGATACGCAGTATTTT. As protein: CASSPYGTIPTDTQYF.

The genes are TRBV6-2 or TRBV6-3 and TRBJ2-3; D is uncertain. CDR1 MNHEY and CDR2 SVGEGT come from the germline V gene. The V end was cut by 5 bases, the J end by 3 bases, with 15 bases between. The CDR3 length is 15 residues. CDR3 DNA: TGTGCCAGCAGTGATCATGCGAAAGGAACAGATACGCAGTATTTT. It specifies CASSDHAKGTDTQYF.

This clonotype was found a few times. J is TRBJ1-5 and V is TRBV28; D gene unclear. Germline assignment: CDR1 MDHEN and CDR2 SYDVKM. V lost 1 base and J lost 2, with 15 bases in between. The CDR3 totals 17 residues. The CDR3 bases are TGTGCCAGCAGTTTATCCGGGCTACAGAAGGGCAATCAGCCCCAGCATTTT. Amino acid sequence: CASSLSGLQKGNQPQHF.

The chain's CDR3 is CSVGRDRATYEQYF. CDR3 bases: TGCAGCGTTGGCCGCGACAGGGCTACCTACGAGCAGTACTTC. The rearrangement uses TRBV29-1 and TRBJ2-7, with 7 bases lining up with TRBD1. J was trimmed by 2 bases and V by 4 bases; bases with no gene match: 8. The CDR3 has 14 residues. The germline gives CDR1 SQVTM, CDR2 ANQGSEA.

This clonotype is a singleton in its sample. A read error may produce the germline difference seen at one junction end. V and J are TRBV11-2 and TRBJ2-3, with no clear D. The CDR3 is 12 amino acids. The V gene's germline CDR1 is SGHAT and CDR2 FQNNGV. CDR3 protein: CTSSYHTDTQYF. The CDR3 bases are TGTACCAGCAGCTATCACACAGATACGCAGTATTTT.

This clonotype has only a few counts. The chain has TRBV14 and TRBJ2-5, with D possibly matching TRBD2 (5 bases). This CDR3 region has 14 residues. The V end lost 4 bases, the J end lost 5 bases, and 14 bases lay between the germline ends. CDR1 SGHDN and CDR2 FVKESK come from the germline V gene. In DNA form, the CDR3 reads TGTGCCAGCAGCCCCCGACTACTCTCGGAGACCCAGTACTTC. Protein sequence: CASSPRLLSETQYF.

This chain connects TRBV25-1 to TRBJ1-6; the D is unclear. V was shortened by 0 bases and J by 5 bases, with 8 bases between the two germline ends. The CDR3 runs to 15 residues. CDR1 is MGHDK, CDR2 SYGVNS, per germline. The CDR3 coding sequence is TGTGCCAGCAGTGAATATCGGGGAGATAATTCACCCCTCCACTTT. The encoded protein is CASSEYRGDNSPLHF.

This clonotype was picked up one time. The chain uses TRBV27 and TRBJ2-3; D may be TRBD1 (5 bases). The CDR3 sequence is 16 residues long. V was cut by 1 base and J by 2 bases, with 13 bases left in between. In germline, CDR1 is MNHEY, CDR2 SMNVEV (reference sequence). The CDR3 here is CASSLFDRRATDTQYF. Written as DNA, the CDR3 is TGTGCCAGCAGTTTATTTGACAGACGTGCCACAGATACGCAGTATTTT.

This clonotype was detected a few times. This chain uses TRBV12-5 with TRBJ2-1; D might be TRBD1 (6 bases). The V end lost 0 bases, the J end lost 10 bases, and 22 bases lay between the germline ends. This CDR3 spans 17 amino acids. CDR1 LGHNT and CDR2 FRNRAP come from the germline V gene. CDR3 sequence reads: CASGLVLSGAGTHEQFF. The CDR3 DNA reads TGTGCTAGTGGTTTGGTCCTTTCAGGGGCAGGTACTCACGAGCAGTTCTTC.

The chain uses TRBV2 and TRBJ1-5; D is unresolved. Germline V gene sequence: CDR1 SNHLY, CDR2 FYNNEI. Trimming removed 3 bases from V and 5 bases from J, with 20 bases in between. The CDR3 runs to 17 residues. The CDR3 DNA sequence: TGTGCCAGCAGTGATCCTTATGGGCAGGTCAAGGATCAGCCCCAGCATTTT. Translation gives CASSDPYGQVKDQPQHF.

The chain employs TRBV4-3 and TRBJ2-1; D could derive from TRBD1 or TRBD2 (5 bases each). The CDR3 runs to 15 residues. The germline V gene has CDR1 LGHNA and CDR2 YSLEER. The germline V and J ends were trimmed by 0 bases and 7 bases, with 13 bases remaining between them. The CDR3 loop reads CASSQDWGKSNEQFF. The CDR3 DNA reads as TGCGCCAGCAGCCAAGACTGGGGGAAGTCGAATGAGCAGTTCTTC.